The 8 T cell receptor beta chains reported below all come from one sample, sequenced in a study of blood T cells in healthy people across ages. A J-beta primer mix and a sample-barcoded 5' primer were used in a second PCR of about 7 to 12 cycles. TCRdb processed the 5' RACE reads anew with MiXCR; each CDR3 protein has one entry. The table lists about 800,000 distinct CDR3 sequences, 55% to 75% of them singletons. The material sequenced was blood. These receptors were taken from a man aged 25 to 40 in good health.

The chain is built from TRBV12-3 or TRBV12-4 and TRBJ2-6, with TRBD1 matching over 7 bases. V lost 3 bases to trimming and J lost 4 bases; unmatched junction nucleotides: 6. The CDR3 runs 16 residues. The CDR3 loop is CASSFGTASGANVLTF. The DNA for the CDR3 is TGTGCCAGCAGTTTCGGGACAGCGTCCGGGGCCAACGTCCTGACTTTC.

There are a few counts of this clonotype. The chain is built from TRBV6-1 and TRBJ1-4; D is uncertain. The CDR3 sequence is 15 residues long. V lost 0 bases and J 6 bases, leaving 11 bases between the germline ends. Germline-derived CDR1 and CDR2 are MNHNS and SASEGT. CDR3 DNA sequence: TGTGCCAGCAGTGAAGCGCCCGGGTTCGATGAAAAACTGTTTTTT. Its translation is CASSEAPGFDEKLFF.

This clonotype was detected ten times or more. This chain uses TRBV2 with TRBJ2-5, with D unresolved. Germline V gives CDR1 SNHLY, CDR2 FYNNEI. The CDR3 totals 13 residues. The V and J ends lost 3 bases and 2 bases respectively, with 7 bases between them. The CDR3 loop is CASSDTAQETQYF. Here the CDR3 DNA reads TGTGCCAGCAGTGATACGGCACAAGAGACCCAGTACTTC.

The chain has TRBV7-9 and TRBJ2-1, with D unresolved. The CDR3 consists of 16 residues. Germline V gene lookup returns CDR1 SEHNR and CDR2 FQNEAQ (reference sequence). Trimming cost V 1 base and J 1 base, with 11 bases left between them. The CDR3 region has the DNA TGTGCCAGCAGCTTAGAGCCAGCGAGGTCCTACAATGAGCAGTTCTTC. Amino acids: CASSLEPARSYNEQFF. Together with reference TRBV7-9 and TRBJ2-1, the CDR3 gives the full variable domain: DTGVSQNPRHKITKRGQNVTFRCDPISEHNRLYWYRQTLGQGPEFLTYFQNEAQLEKSRLLSDRFSAERPKGSFSTLEIQRTEQGDSAMYLCASSLEPARSYNEQFFGPGTRLTVL.

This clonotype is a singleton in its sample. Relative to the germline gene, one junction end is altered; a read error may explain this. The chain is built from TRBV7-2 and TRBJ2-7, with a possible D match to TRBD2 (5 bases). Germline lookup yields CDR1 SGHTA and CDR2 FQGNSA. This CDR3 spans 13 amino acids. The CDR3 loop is CASSVAKGHEQYF. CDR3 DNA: TGTGCCAGCAGCGTAGCGAAAGGCCACGAGCAGTACTTC.

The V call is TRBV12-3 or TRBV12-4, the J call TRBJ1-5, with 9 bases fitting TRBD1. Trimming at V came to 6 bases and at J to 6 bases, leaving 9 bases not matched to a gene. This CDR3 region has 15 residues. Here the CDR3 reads CASSQTGGLGQPQHF. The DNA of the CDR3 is TGTGCCAGCAGCCAGACAGGGGGATTGGGTCAGCCCCAGCATTTT.

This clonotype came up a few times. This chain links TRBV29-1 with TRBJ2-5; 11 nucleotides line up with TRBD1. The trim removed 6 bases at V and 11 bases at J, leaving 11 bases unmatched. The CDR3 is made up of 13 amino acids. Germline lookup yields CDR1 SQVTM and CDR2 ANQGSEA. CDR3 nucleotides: TGCAGCGTGGGGACAGGGGGGTATAATGAGCAGTACTTC. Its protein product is CSVGTGGYNEQYF.

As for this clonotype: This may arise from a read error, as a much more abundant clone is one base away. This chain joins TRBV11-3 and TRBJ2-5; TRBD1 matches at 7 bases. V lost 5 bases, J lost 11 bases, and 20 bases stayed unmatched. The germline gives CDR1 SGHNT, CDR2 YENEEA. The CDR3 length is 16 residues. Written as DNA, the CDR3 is TGTGCCAGCAGCGACCGGAGACAGGGATCTGGGGATGAGCAGTACTTC. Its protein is CASSDRRQGSGDEQYF.